This T cell receptor (beta chain) was obtained from a study of cytomegalovirus exposure and HLA in healthy donors. This PCR relied on a set of 60 Vbeta primers and 13 Jbeta primers. Assay used: immunoSEQ multiplex PCR; TCRdb lists only in-frame clones, some missing. The ten top clones account for 1% to 1.5%, within a sample of some 42,000 clones. The germline gives CDR1 GTSNPN, CDR2 SVGIG (reference sequence). V dropped 2 bases and J dropped 1 base, with 5 bases sitting between them. There are 12 residues in the CDR3. The sequence derives from a man aged 25-45 years in good health and CMV-seronegative. The chain recombines TRBV30 with TRBJ2-5; D is undetermined. Source material: PBMCs. CDR3 coding DNA: TGTGCCTGGAGTAGCCTCCAAGAGACCCAGTACTTC. This gives the protein CAWSSLQETQYF.